This T cell receptor (beta chain) is drawn from a study of vaccination and CD4 T cells after COVID-19 (dated by TCRdb to 2022 to 2024). About the study as a whole: Every convalescent patient had a positive nasal swab PCR test for SARS-CoV-2, with mild disease in roughly nine patients and severe disease in one. The convalescent cohort included six males and four females, with two Hispanic individuals, seven Caucasians, two Asians and one multiracial person. Two doses of either the Pfizer-BioNTech BNT162b2 vaccine (n=8) or the Moderna mRNA-1273 vaccine (n=2) were administered to participants. Post-COVID blood samples from convalescent patients were collected a median of approximately 100 days after diagnosis, with a range of 35 to 161 days. The time from the second vaccine dose to post-vaccine blood sampling had a median of 72 days and ranged from about 13 to 250 days. Three convalescent patients were sampled both early after vaccination (day 14) and late after vaccination (days 161 to 241). For stimulating the cultures, overlapping spike peptide pools were used, derived from SARS-CoV-2 as well as from the common cold coronaviruses HCoV-NL63, HCoV-OC43 and HCoV-229E. Control cultures received a CEFX viral epitope pool as the positive control, an HIV-1 Nef peptide pool as the negative control, or no peptide. In ten to eleven COVID-19 convalescent patients and 4 infection-naive healthy vaccine recipients, the spike-specific CD4+ TCR repertoire before mRNA vaccination was compared with the repertoire after mRNA vaccination.

Comments on this clonotype: The antigen this receptor binds is unknown. Within one base of it there is no much larger clone, and no base qualities were kept.

CDR3 length: 14 amino acids, cysteine to phenylalanine. Only CDR3 DNA is held: 42 bases, read in frame from base 1. CDR1 LNHDA and CDR2 SQIVND are derived from the germline V gene (reference sequence). At the junction V is shortened by 6 bases and J by 9 bases; bases outside the gene matches: 9. Broad study findings and their caveats: The median count of SARS-CoV-2-reactive clonotypes went up from 21 after infection to about 40 after vaccination, although the change was not significant. In convalescent patients, nearly all vaccine-specific clones (304 of 307) were found to be mono-reactive for SARS-CoV-2 spike rather than cross-reactive with common cold coronaviruses. Relatively few convalescent patients were included in the study, and early timepoints after natural infection were not analyzed. Among the post-vaccine SARS-CoV-2-reactive clones in convalescent patients, a median around 90% showed up only after vaccination, which suggests vaccine-specific priming.

Receptors were amplified or captured by PCR. TCR sequencing of DNA from cultured CD4+ T cells used the Oncomine TCR Beta short-read assay at the Johns Hopkins FTIC core. The QIAamp micro DNA kit was used to extract genomic DNA from the cultured CD4+ T cells. Oncomine TCR Beta libraries from cultured CD4+ T cells were pooled with unique dual indexes and sequenced on an Illumina iSeq 100. On the study's bioinformatics: Non-productive sequences were removed, and CDR3s not starting with C, not ending with F or W, or shorter than 7 amino acids were discarded. Antigen-specific clonotypes were identified with the MANAFEST web application by comparing peptide-stimulated wells with reference and other culture wells. To be called positive, a clone needed an FDR below 0.05, an odds ratio above 5, and a productive frequency above 0.1% in at least two of three replicate wells. Cross-reactive clonotypes were defined as significantly expanded in both SARS-CoV-2 spike wells and at least one common cold coronavirus spike condition. Similarity between CDR3 sequences was evaluated in R version 3.6.1 using Levenshtein distances (stringdist) and unrooted phylogenetic trees (ape). TCRdb applied fastp at Q25 and MiXCR to the public reads, then kept only in-frame beta chains. Each entry is one CDR3 protein sequence, shown with its most common DNA and genes. The V and J calls and clone size are TCRdb's, not the authors'. For this sample there are 20,000 to 25,000 distinct CDR3 sequences; over 40% appear just once. Of the sample, just under 5% falls within the top ten clones.

The time point label corresponds to: late sampling 161 to 241 days after vaccination in a few convalescent patients. What this sample's treatment or condition label stands for: approximately 11-day PBMC culture with coronavirus spike peptide pools or control peptides (ViraFEST assay). The ViraFEST assay, used in the study, expanded antigen-specific T cells with peptide pools and then identified the expanded clonotypes through TCR sequencing. The convalescent patients' positive SARS-CoV-2 PCR tests fell between March and December 2020, which was before the Alpha, Beta and Delta variants emerged in the United States. About 2 million PBMCs per well were cultured in IMDM with about 5% human AB serum and approximately 10 IU/ml IL-2, plus 10 ug/ml peptide pools. Half of the culture medium was replaced with fresh IL-2-containing medium on days 3 and 7. CD4+ T cells were isolated after roughly nine days of culture through negative selection using the EasySep CD4+ T cell isolation kit. PBMCs were separated from whole blood using Ficoll-Paque Plus gradient centrifugation and then either used fresh or cryopreserved at -140C. Culture conditions were generally each tested in triplicate wells.

Recombination connected TRBV19 to TRBJ2-1; 9 middle bases align to TRBD2. The sample here was CD4+ T cells from blood, cultured in vitro, taken about 7 months after SARS-CoV-2 vaccination. This clonotype originated in a human donor who had recovered from COVID-19. The CDR3 region has the sequence CASRQLAGSFEQFF. The DNA is as follows: TGTGCCAGTAGGCAGCTAGCGGGAAGTTTTGAGCAGTTCTTC.